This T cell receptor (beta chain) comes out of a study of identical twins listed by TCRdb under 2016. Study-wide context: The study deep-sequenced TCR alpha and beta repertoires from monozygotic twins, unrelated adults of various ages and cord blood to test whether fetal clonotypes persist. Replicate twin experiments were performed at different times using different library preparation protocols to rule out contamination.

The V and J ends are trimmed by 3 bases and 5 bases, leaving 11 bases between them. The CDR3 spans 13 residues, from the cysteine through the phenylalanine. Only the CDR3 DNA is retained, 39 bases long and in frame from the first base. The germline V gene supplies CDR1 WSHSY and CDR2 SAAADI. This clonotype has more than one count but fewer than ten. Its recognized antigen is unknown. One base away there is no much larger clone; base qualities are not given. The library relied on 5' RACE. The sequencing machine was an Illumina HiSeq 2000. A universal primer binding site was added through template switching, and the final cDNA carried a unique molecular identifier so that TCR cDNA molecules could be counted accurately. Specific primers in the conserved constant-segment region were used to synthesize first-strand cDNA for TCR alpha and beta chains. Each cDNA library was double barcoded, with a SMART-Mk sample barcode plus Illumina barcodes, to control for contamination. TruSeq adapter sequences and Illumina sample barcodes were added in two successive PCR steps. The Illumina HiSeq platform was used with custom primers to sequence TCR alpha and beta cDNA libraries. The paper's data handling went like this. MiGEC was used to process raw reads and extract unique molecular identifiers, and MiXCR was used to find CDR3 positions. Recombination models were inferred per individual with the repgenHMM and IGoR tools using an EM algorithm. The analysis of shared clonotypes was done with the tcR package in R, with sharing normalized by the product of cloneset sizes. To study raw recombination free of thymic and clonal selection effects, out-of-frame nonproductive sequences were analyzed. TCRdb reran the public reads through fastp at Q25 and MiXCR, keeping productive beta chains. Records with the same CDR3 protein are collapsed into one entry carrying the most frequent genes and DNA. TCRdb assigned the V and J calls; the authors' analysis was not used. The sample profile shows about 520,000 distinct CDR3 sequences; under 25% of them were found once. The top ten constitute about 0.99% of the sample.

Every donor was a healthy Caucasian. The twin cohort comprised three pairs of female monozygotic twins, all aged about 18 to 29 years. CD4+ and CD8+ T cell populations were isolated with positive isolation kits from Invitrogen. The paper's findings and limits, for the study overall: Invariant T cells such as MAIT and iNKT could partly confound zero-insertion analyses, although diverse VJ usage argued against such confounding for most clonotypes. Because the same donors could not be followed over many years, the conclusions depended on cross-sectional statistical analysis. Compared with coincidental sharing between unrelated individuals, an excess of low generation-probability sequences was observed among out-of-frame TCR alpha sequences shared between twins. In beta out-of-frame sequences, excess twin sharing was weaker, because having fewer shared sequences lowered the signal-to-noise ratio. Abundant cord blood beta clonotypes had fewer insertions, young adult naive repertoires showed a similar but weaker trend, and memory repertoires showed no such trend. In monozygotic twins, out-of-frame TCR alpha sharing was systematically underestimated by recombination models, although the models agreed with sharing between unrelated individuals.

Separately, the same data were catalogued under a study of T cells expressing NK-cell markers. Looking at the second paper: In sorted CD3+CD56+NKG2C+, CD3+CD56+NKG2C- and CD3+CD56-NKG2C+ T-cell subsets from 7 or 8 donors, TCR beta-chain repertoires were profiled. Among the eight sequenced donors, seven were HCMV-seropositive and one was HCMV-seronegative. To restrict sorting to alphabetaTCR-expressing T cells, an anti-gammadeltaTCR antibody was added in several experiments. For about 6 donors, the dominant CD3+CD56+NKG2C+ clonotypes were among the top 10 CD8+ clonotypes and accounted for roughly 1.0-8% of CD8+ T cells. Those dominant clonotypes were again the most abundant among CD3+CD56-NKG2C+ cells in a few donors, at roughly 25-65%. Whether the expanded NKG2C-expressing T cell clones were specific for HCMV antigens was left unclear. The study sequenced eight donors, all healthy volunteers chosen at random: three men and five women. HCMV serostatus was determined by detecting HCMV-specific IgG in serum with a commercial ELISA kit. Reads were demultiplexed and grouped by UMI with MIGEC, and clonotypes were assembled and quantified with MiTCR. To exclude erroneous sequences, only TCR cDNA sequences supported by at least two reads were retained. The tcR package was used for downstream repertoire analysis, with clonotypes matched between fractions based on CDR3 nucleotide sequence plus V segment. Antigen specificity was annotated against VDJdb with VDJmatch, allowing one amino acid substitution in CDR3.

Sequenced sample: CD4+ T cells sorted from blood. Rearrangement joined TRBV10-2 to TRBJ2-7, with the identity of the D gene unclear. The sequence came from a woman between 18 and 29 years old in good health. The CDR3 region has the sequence CASSDGFSNEQYF. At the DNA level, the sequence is TGCGCCAGCAGTGACGGCTTCTCTAACGAGCAGTACTTC.